Included here is one T cell receptor (beta chain) sequence, with context. Antigen unknown. The same CDR3 arises from other DNA sequences in this sample as well. The V gene lost 0 bases and the J gene lost 0 bases, with 7 bases spanning the gap. CDR1 and CDR2 from the germline V gene are SGDLS and YYNGEE. There are 15 residues in the CDR3. The entry originates in a study of shared clonotypes between healthy human individuals. Naive CD8 cells lacked CD45RO, underwent positive selection for CCR7 and left out terminally differentiated effector memory CD45RA+ cells. Study outcomes and limitations: On the whole, naive subsets had larger estimated richness than memory subsets had.

Assay: immunoSEQ multiplex PCR; the TCRdb copy retains only in-frame clones and omits some. The sample records 2 million to 2.5 million clones, more than 85% being singletons. Sequenced sample: naive CD8+ T cells from PBMCs. The chain uses TRBV9 and TRBJ2-1; D gene uncertain. The receptor's source is a man younger than 35 in good health. Some clones in this sample may be carry-over from other donors' samples. CDR3: CASSVGASSYNEQFF. CDR3 DNA: TGTGCCAGCAGCGTAGGAGCTAGCTCCTACAATGAGCAGTTCTTC.